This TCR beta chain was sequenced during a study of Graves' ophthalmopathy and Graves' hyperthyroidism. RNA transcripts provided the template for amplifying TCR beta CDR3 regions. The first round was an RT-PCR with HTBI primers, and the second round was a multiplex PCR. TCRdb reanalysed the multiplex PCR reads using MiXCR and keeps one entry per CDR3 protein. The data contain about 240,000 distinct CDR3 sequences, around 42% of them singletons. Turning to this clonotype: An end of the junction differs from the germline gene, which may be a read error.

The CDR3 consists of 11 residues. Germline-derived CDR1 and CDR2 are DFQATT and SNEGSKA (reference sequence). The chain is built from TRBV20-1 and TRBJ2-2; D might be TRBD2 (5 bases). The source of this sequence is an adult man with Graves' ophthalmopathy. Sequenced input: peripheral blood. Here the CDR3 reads CSASDSGELSF. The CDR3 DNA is TGCAGTGCTTCCGACTCCGGGGAGCTGTCTTTT.